This TCR beta chain was identified during a study of blood T cell repertoires in COVID-19. Study-wide background: The United States, Italy and Spain supplied acute and convalescent COVID-19 samples. PBMCs, B-cell-depleted T cells, or T cells were the source of the cDNA or gDNA that made up the material.

In the source study's methods: Using reference gene primer amplification, nucleated cell counts were estimated. Using immunoSEQ multiplex PCR, the repertoire was profiled, and TCRdb retains in-frame clones only, with some absent. V and J calls and clone size are those listed in that table; D and trimming were worked out from the DNA. The sample contains 85,000 or so clones, around 81% of which appear only once. This clone was picked up a small number of times. Sample: peripheral blood. The TCR comes from a man aged 80 or over with acute or convalescent COVID-19.

CDR3 nucleotides: TGTGCCAGCACTCTGGACTGGAGTAACACCGGGGAGCTGTTTTTT. This encodes CASTLDWSNTGELFF. V usage is TRBV2 and J usage is TRBJ2-2; possibly TRBD2 for D (5 bases). CDR3 length: 15 residues. Germline loops: CDR1 SNHLY, CDR2 FYNNEI. Trimming stripped 7 bases from V and 2 bases from J, with 14 bases between.